This T cell receptor (beta chain) was found in a study of blood T cell repertoires in COVID-19. This clone was detected a few times. Clones were sequenced by immunoSEQ multiplex PCR, and TCRdb holds only the in-frame ones, with some missing. This sample has 67,000 or so clones, with about 80% found just once. Trimming stripped 4 bases from V and 14 bases from J, with 15 bases between. The CDR3 is 11 residues long. Germline CDR1 and CDR2: GTSNPN and SVGIG (reference sequence). V usage is TRBV30 and J usage is TRBJ2-1, with D tentatively TRBD1 (5 bases). This clonotype was sampled from a woman in her 70s with acute or convalescent COVID-19. The sample comprised peripheral blood. CDR3 sequence: CAWKVGAREFF. The CDR3 nucleotides read TGTGCCTGGAAGGTAGGGGCCAGAGAGTTCTTC.